This T cell receptor (beta chain) was recorded in a study of tumor and adjacent non-tumor tissue in lung cancer. No cell sorting was done before RNA was extracted from the tissue. General observations from the study: Shorter survival was associated with higher TCR diversity in tumors.

V lost 4 bases, J lost 3 bases, and 13 bases stayed unmatched. The CDR3 has 17 amino acids. From germline, CDR1 is GTSNPN and CDR2 SVGIG (reference sequence). The library came from three nested PCR rounds adapted from ARM-PCR protocols. TCRdb reprocessed the multiplex PCR reads with MiXCR, giving one entry per CDR3 protein. The sample consists of 200,000 to 250,000 distinct CDR3 sequences, 60% to 75% of them appearing once. A remark on this clonotype: What it binds is not known.

The sample was lung tumor tissue. The rearrangement links TRBV30 to TRBJ2-4; 9 bases map to TRBD2. This receptor was identified in a man aged 55 to 70 with non-small cell lung cancer. CDR3 DNA sequence: TGTGCCTGGACTCATGGCGGGGGGGCTTTTGTCAAAAACATTCAGTACTTC. This gives the protein CAWTHGGGAFVKNIQYF.